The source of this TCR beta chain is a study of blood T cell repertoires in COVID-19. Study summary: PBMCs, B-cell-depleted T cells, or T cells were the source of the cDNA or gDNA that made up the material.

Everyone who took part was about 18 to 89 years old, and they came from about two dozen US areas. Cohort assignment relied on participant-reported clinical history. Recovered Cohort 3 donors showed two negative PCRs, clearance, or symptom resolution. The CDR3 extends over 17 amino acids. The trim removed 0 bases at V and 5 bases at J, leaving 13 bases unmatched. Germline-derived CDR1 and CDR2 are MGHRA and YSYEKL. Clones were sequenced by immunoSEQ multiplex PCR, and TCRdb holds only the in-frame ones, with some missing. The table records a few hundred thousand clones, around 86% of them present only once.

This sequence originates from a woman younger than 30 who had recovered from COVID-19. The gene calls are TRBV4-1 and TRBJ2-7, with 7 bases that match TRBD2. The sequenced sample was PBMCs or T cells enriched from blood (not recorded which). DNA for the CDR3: TGCGCCAGCAGCCAAGAACCGGGCCTAGCGGTGGAAAACGAGCAGTACTTC. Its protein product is CASSQEPGLAVENEQYF.